This note documents a single TCR beta chain sequence. The antigen remains unidentified. V lost 0 bases to trimming and J lost 0 bases, with 6 bases between them. Germline loops: CDR1 SGHNT, CDR2 YYREEE (reference sequence). The CDR3 is made up of 15 amino acids. The data were taken from a study of OX40 agonist ivuxolimab in advanced cancers. The assay was immunoSEQ multiplex PCR, and TCRdb's table has in-frame clones only and misses some. The sample has around 150,000 clones, about nine tenths seen once. Notes on the study in general: Nonresponders, in some cases, also had low normalized T-cell clonal expansion.

This chain links TRBV5-4 with TRBJ1-4; D gene ambiguous. Sample: CD4+ or CD8+ T cells sorted from blood, taken in a trial of the OX40 agonist ivuxolimab. The clonotype comes from an adult with an advanced solid tumor such as melanoma, head and neck, liver or kidney cancer. The CDR3 region has the DNA TGTGCCAGCAGCTTGGAGTCGACAACTAATGAAAAACTGTTTTTT. Its protein is CASSLESTTNEKLFF.